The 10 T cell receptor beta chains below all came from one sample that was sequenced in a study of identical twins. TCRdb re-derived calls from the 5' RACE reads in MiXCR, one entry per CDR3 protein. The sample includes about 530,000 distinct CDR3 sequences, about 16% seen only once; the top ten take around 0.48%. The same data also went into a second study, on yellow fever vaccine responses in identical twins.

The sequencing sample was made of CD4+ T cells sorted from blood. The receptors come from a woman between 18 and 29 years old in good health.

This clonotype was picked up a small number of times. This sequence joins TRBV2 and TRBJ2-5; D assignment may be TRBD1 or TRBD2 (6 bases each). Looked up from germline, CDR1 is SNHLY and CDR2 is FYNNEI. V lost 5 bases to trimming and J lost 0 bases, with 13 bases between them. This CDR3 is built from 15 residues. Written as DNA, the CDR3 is TGTGCCAGCAGTACAGGGACTCGCCACCAAGAGACCCAGTACTTC. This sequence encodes CASSTGTRHQETQYF. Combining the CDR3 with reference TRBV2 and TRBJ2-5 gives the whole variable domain EPEVTQTPSHQVTQMGQEVILRCVPISNHLYFYWYRQILGQKVEFLVSFYNNEISEKSEIFDDQFSVERPDGSNFTLKIRSTKLEDSAMYFCASSTGTRHQETQYFGPGTRLLVL.

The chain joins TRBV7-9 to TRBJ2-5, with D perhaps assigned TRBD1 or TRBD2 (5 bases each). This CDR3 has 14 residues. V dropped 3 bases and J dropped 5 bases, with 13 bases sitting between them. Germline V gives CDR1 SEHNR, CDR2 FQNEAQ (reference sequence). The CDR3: CASSFRESGETQYF. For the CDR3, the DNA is TGTGCCAGCAGCTTTCGGGAATCAGGGGAGACCCAGTACTTC.

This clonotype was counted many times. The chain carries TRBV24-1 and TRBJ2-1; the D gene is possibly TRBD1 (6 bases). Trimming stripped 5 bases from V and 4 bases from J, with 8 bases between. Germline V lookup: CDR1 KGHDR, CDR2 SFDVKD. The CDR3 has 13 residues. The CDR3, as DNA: TGTGCCACCAGTGGGGGGACATACAATGAGCAGTTCTTC. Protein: CATSGGTYNEQFF.

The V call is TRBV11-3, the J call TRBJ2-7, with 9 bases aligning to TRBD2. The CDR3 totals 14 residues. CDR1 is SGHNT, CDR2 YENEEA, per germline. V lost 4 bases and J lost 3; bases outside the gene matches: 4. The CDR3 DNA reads TGTGCCAGCAGCTCCAGACTAGCGGACTACGAGCAGTACTTC. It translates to CASSSRLADYEQYF.

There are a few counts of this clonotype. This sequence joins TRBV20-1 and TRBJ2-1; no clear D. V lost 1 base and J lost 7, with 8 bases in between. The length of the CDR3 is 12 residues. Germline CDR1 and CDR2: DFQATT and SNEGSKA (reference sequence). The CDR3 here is CSARVGGNEQFF. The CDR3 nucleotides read TGCAGTGCTAGAGTCGGTGGGAATGAGCAGTTCTTC.

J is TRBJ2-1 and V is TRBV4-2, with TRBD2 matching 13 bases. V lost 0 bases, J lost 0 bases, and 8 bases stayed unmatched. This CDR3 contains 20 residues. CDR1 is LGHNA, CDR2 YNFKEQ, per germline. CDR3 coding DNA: TGTGCCAGCAGCCAAGATATGGGACTAGCGGGGCGCCGCTCCTACAATGAGCAGTTCTTC. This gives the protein CASSQDMGLAGRRSYNEQFF.

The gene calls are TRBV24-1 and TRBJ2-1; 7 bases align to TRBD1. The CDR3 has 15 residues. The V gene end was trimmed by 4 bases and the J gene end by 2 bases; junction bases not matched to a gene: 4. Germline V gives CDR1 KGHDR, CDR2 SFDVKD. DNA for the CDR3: TGTGCCACCAGTGAAAGACAGGGACCCTACAATGAGCAGTTCTTC. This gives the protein CATSERQGPYNEQFF.

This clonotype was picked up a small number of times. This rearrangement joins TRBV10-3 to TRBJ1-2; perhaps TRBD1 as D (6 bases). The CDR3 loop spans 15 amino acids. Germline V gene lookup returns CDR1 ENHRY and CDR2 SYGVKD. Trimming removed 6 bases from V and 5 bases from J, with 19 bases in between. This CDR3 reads CAIRPPGGREYGYTF. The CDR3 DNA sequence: TGTGCCATCAGACCCCCCGGGGGCAGGGAGTATGGCTACACCTTC.

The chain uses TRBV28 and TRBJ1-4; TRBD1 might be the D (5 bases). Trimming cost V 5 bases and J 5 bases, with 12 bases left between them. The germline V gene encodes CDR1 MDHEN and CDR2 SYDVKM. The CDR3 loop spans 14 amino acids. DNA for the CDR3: TGTGCCAGCAGTACCGGGACGGAGAATGAAAAACTGTTTTTT. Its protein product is CASSTGTENEKLFF. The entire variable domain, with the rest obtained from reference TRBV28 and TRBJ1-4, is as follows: DVKVTQSSRYLVKRTGEKVFLECVQDMDHENMFWYRQDPGLGLRLIYFSYDVKMKEKGDIPEGYSVSREKKERFSLILESASTNQTSMYLCASSTGTENEKLFFGSGTQLSVL.

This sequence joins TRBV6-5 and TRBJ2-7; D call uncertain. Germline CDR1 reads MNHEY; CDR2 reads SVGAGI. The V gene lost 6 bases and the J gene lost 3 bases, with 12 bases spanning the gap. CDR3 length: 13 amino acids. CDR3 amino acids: CASRYRAYYEQYF. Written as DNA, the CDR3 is TGTGCCAGCAGGTACCGGGCCTACTACGAGCAGTACTTC.